This T cell receptor (beta chain) was sequenced in a study of blood T cell repertoires in COVID-19. Across the whole study: The United States, Italy and Spain supplied acute and convalescent COVID-19 samples. PBMCs, B-cell-depleted T cells, or T cells were the source of the cDNA or gDNA that made up the material.

Methods used by the authors: Using reference gene primer amplification, nucleated cell counts were estimated. Here immunoSEQ multiplex PCR was the method, and the copy in TCRdb shows in-frame clones only, minus some. That table furnishes V, J and clone size, whereas the DNA furnished D and trimming. The profile covers around 150,000 clones, with approximately 86% appearing a single time and around 4% taken by the ten largest. V lost 5 bases, J lost 4 bases, and 20 bases lay in between. The CDR3 runs to 16 residues. CDR1 is SEHNR and CDR2 is FQNEAQ in the germline V gene (reference sequence). This TCR derives from a woman aged 55-70 years who had recovered from COVID-19. The chain uses TRBV7-9 and TRBJ1-1; TRBD1 might be the D (6 bases). Sequencing was carried out using peripheral blood. CDR3 amino acids: CASSKRRGSASTEAFF. For the CDR3, the DNA is TGTGCCAGCAGCAAGCGCAGGGGAAGTGCGTCCACTGAAGCTTTCTTT.